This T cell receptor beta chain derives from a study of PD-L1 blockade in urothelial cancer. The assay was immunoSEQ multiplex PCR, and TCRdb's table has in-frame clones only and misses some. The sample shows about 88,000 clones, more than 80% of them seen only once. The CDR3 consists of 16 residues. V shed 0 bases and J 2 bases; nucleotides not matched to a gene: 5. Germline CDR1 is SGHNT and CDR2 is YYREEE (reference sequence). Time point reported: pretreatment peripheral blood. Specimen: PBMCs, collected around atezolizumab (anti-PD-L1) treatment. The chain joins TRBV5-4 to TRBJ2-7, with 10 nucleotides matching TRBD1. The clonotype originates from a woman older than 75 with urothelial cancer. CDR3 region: CASSLGQGAAAYEQYF. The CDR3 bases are TGTGCCAGCAGCTTGGGACAGGGGGCCGCTGCCTACGAGCAGTACTTC.